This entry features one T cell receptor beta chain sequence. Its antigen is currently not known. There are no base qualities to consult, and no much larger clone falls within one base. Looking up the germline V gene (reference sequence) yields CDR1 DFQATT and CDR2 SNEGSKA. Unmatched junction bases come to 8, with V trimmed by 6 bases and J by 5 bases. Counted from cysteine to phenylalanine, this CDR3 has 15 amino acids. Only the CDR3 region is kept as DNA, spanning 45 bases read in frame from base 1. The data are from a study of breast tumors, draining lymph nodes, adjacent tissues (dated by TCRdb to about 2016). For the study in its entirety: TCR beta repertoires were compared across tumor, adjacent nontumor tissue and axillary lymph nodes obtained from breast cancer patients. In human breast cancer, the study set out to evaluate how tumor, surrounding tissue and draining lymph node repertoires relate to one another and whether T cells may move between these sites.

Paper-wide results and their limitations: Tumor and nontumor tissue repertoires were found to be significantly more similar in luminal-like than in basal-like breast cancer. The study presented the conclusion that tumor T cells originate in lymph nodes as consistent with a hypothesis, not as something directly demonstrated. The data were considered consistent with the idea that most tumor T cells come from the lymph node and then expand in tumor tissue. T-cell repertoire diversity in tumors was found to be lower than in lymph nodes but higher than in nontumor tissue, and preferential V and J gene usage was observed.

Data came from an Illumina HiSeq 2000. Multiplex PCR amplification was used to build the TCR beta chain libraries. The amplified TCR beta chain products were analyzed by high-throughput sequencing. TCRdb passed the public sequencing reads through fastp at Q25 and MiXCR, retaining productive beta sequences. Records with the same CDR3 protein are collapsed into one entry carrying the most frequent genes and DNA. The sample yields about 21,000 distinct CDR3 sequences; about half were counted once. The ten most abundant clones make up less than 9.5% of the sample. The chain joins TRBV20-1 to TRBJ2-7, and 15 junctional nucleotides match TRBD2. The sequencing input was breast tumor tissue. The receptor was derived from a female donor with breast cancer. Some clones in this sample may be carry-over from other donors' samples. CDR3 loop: CSAEGLAGGPHEQYF. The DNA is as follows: TGCAGTGCGGAAGGACTAGCGGGAGGGCCCCACGAGCAGTACTTC.